Each of the 9 T cell receptor beta chains below was sequenced from the same sample in a study of blood T cell repertoires in COVID-19. Only in-frame clones appear in the TCRdb table, and some are missing; sequencing was by immunoSEQ multiplex PCR. The sample has 300,000 to 350,000 clones, about 89% seen once; the top ten hold about 6%. Sequencing was done on a sample of peripheral blood. The origin of the receptors is a woman in her 50s with COVID-19, enrolled during active disease.

This chain uses TRBV30 with TRBJ1-4, with 9 bases matching TRBD1. Germline CDR1 and CDR2: GTSNPN and SVGIG (reference sequence). This CDR3 has 14 residues. Trimming cost V 6 bases and J 8 bases; bases outside gene matches: 10. The CDR3 reads CACPDRGGGEKLFF. The CDR3 coding sequence is TGTGCCTGCCCCGACAGGGGGGGAGGAGAAAAACTGTTTTTT.

The V and J genes are TRBV11-3 and TRBJ1-1, with D hard to call. V was shortened by 5 bases and J by 0 bases, with 16 bases between the two germline ends. The CDR3 spans 16 residues. In germline, CDR1 is SGHNT, CDR2 YENEEA. The DNA of the CDR3 is TGTGCCAGCAGCCAGTACGCCGGGAACTTGAACACTGAAGCTTTCTTT. Its translation is CASSQYAGNLNTEAFF.

This clone was detected a few times. The chain has TRBV7-3 and TRBJ2-3, with 8 nucleotides matching TRBD2. Germline V gives CDR1 SGHTA, CDR2 FQGTGA. This CDR3 is built from 15 residues. V shed 5 bases and J 1 base; nucleotides not matched to a gene: 5. The CDR3 region is CASSQAGAGTDTQYF. In nucleotides, the CDR3 is TGTGCCAGCAGCCAAGCGGGAGCGGGCACAGATACGCAGTATTTT.

The V and J genes are TRBV7-3 and TRBJ2-7; 11 bases agree with TRBD2. V was pared by 1 base and J by 1 base, with 6 bases of the junction left unmatched. In germline, CDR1 is SGHTA, CDR2 FQGTGA. CDR3 size: 17 residues. CDR3 amino acids: CASSLSSGTSGSYEQYF. The CDR3 DNA follows: TGTGCCAGCAGCTTAAGTTCCGGGACTAGCGGATCCTACGAGCAGTACTTC.

This chain uses TRBV18 with TRBJ2-2; D is ambiguous. V was pared by 1 base and J by 2 bases, with 14 bases between. This CDR3 has 17 amino acids. The germline CDR1 and CDR2 sequences are KGHSH and LQKENI. The CDR3 is CASSPRPTQLNTGELFF. The CDR3 coding sequence is TGTGCCAGCTCACCACGTCCTACACAGTTAAACACCGGGGAGCTGTTTTTT.

The chain recombines TRBV7-9 with TRBJ1-1; D is possibly TRBD1 (6 bases). The ends were cut back, 5 bases at V and 0 bases at J, with 10 bases in the middle. Germline V gene lookup returns CDR1 SEHNR and CDR2 FQNEAQ (reference sequence). This CDR3 contains 14 residues. The CDR3 nucleotides read TGTGCCAGCAGCCATCAGGGGTTGAACACTGAAGCTTTCTTT. This gives the protein CASSHQGLNTEAFF.

This chain links TRBV24-1 with TRBJ2-3; 9 nucleotides match TRBD2. Germline-derived CDR1 and CDR2 are KGHDR and SFDVKD. The ends lost 5 bases at V and 6 bases at J; junction bases unmatched: 5. The CDR3 covers 14 residues. CDR3 sequence reads: CATSGPGTSDTQYF. The CDR3 DNA sequence: TGTGCCACCAGTGGTCCCGGGACTAGCGATACGCAGTATTTT.

This clone was recorded once. DNA of the CDR3: TGTGCCAGCAGCCAACTATCACCCGCCTACGAGCAGTACTTC. Its protein product is CASSQLSPAYEQYF. The rearrangement uses TRBV3-1 (or the pseudogene TRBV3-2) and TRBJ2-7; no reliable D call. Trimming took 2 bases from V and 2 from J, leaving 10 bases between them. This CDR3 is 14 amino acids long. Per germline, CDR1 LGHDT and CDR2 YNNKEL (reference sequence).

The rearrangement joins TRBV30 to TRBJ1-1, with 9 bases identical to TRBD1. The trim removed 4 bases at V and 6 bases at J, leaving 12 bases unmatched. The germline CDR1 and CDR2 sequences are GTSNPN and SVGIG (reference sequence). The CDR3 runs 15 residues. The CDR3 reads CAWKEGDRAGAEAFF. In nucleotides, the CDR3 is TGTGCCTGGAAAGAAGGGGACAGGGCGGGAGCTGAAGCTTTCTTT.